Given below is one T cell receptor (beta chain) in context. What it binds is not known. TCRdb keeps only in-frame clones here, not all; method: immunoSEQ multiplex PCR. Of approximately 38,000 clones in the sample, approximately 90% were seen once. This entry belongs to a study of OX40 agonist ivuxolimab in advanced cancers. Looking at the study overall: Two cutaneous melanoma patients and one hepatocellular carcinoma patient, three in all, had partial responses.

V lost 7 bases to trimming and J lost 9 bases; unmatched junction nucleotides: 11. The CDR3 runs to 15 residues. Germline CDR1 is SEHNR and CDR2 is FQNEAQ (reference sequence). Findings and limits, study-wide: Nonresponders included some who also had low normalized T-cell clonal expansion. Circulating CD4+ and CD8+ T cells showed clonal expansion by week 6 at 0.1 to 3.0 mg/kg.

The sequenced sample was CD4+ or CD8+ T cells sorted from blood, obtained in a trial of the OX40 agonist ivuxolimab. The chain uses TRBV7-9 and TRBJ2-1, with 11 bases aligning to TRBD1. The TCR sequence derives from an adult with an advanced solid tumor such as melanoma, head and neck, liver or kidney cancer. The CDR3 loop reads CASIGQGATRSEQFF. The CDR3 nucleotides are TGTGCCAGCATCGGACAGGGGGCGACCCGTAGTGAGCAGTTCTTC.